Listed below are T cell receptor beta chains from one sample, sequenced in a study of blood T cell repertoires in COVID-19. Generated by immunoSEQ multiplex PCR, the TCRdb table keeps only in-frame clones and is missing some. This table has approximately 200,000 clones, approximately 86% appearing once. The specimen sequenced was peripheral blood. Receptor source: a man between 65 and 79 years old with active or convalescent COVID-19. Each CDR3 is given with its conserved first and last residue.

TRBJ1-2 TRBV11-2 CASSLDPLGTNYGYTF
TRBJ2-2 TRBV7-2 CASRLKRQSNTGELFF
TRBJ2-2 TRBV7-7 CASSLLAGVTGELFF
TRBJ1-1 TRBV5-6 CASSPPWQGMNTEAFF
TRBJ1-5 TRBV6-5 CAGRTANQPQHF
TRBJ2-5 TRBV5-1 CASSFRETQYF
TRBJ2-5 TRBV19 CASRLTGSTQETQYF
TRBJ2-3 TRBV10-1 CASSGLTSGTGDVLSTDTQYF
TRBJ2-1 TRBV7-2 CASSESGSNEQFF
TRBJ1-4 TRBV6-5 CASSPTQVQNEKLFF
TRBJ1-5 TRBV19 CASSIDTFNQPQHF
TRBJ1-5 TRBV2 CASSESRTDSNQPQHF
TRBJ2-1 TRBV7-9 CASSWDSLLEKNNEQFF
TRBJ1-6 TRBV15 CATSRDHAVNSPLHF
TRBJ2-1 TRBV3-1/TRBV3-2 CASSPAGGNNEQFF
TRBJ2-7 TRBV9 CASRKRANEQYF
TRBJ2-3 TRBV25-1 CASSGGDSNTDTQYF
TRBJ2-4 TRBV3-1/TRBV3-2 CASSQVLREGKNIQYF
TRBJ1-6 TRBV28 CASSLPGQQNHF
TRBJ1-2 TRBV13 CASSSDSSSGYTF
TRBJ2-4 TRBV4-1 CASSQALAGSPQYF
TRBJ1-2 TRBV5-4 CASSLGSGQGYYGYTF
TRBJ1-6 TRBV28 CASSSPGVQNSPLHF
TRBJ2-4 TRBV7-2 CASSLAVNAKNIQYF
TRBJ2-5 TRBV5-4 CASSLTGTKTQYF
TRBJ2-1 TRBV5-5 CASSLLGAGGNEQFF
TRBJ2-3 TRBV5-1 CASSPIGVDTQYF
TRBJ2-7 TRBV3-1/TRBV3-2 CASSHLSGEQYF
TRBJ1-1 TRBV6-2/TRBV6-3 CASSYPVGGRSLTEAFF
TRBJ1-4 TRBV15 CATSRSPGLNSEKLFF
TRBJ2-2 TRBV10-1 CASRPGGAAGTGELFF
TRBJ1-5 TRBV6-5 CASRAVGGGQPQHF
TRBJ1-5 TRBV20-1 CSASEGDGNQPQHF
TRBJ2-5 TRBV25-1 CASSEGRGWRGSGETQYF
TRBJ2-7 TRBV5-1 CASSLGTSGNTYEQYF
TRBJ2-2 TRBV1 CTSSLRTGGPGELFF
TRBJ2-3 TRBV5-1 CASSTAGYDTDTQYF
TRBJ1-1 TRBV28 CASSLQWASGTVNEAFF
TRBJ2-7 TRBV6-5 CASSYSRGTGAYEQYF
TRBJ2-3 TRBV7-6 CASSLGGGADTQYF